This T cell receptor (beta chain) was sequenced for a study of cytomegalovirus exposure and HLA in healthy donors. Trimming removed 5 bases from V and 7 bases from J; junction bases left unmatched: 7. The germline V gene encodes CDR1 SNHLY and CDR2 FYNNEI. The CDR3 spans 14 residues. The primer mix had 60 Vbeta and 13 Jbeta primers. TCRdb's table, derived via immunoSEQ multiplex PCR, lists solely in-frame clones and lacks some. Of 90,000 to 150,000 clones in the sample, more than 60% are singletons; the top ten hold roughly 10%. The TCR comes from a man aged 40-49 years in good health and CMV-seropositive. V gene TRBV2 combines with J gene TRBJ1-1; 10 bases match TRBD1. The sequenced material came from PBMCs. CDR3 protein: CASSPAGDRGEAFF. The CDR3 DNA follows: TGTGCCAGCAGTCCGGCAGGGGACAGGGGTGAAGCTTTCTTT.